The source of this T cell receptor beta chain is a study of T-cell memory formation after mild COVID-19. This clonotype was seen ten or more times. Antigen: not known. From the 5' RACE reads, TCRdb called clonotypes with MiXCR, one entry per CDR3 protein. Of 180,000 or so distinct CDR3 sequences listed, 11% are singletons. The study's findings and limits: Second-wave clones peaking on day 37 lacked confirmed SARS-CoV-2 specificity. CD4/CD8 balance held among clones contracting day 15 to 85, and later expanders leaned CD4+. Pre-infection memory carried some responding clones, suggesting that cross-reactive memory joined. Shrinking CD4+ clones resided mostly in CM and EM, and CD8+ ones in EMRA.

This receptor was taken from a man younger than 35 who had mild COVID-19 (a few samples of this study predate the infection). Cell type and time point are not known. Sequencing was carried out using PBMCs or a T cell subset sorted from them (not recorded which).

The CDR3 DNA is TGTGCCAGCAGCTTAGACCCCTACAGCTCCTACAATGAGCAGTTCTTC. Translated: CASSLDPYSSYNEQFF. The chain joins TRBV7-3 to TRBJ2-1; unclear D gene. V lost 2 bases and J lost 0, with 11 bases in between. Per germline, CDR1 SGHTA and CDR2 FQGTGA. This CDR3 is built from 16 residues.